Listed below are T cell receptor beta chains from one sample, sequenced in a study of T cell changes during pregnancy in multiple sclerosis. Clones were sequenced by immunoSEQ multiplex PCR, and TCRdb holds only the in-frame ones, with some missing. The sample comprises about 83,000 clones, about nine tenths of which are singletons, and approximately 3.3% rests with the top ten. The sequenced sample was PBMCs, obtained in the first trimester of pregnancy. Every receptor here comes from a female donor in good health, serving as a control in a pregnancy study. Some clones in this sample may be carry-over from other donors' samples. Each CDR3 is given with its conserved first and last residue. D genes are given only for firm matches. Clone size is given for some rows only: seen once, a few or many times, or a class if the clone is expanded.

-	-	TRBV27	TRBJ1-2	CASSFGGRDGYTF	TGTGCCAGCAGTTTTGGGGGCAGGGATGGCTACACCTTC
TRBD1	-	TRBV4-1	TRBJ2-7	CASSLKGQDYEQYF	TGCGCCAGCAGCCTAAAGGGACAGGACTACGAGCAGTACTTC
TRBD2	-	TRBV27	TRBJ2-1	CASSLSASGYNEQFF	TGTGCCAGCAGTTTATCGGCTAGCGGATACAATGAGCAGTTCTTC
-	-	TRBV7-9	TRBJ2-7	CASSSEVPTGSDF	TGTGCCAGCAGCTCGGAGGTCCCCACCGGCTCGGACTTC
-	-	TRBV4-1	TRBJ2-6	CASSLTIPGQLSGANVLTF	TGCGCCAGCAGCCTCACAATTCCGGGACAACTCTCTGGGGCCAACGTCCTGACTTTC
-	-	TRBV10-1	TRBJ2-3	CASSESSAGTDTQYF	TGCGCCAGCAGTGAGTCGTCCGCGGGCACAGATACGCAGTATTTT
TRBD2	-	TRBV19	TRBJ2-3	CASKDPATKRGLTDTQYF	TGTGCCAGTAAGGACCCGGCAACTAAGCGGGGTCTCACAGATACGCAGTATTTT
TRBD2	-	TRBV28	TRBJ2-1	CASSDRDYSYNEQFF	TGTGCCAGCAGTGATCGGGACTACTCCTACAATGAGCAGTTCTTC
-	-	TRBV2	TRBJ2-1	CASSGDRGSYNEQFF	TGTGCCAGCAGCGGAGACCGGGGTTCCTACAATGAGCAGTTCTTC
TRBD1	once	TRBV7-2	TRBJ1-2	CASSLEGTGVKGYTF	TGTGCCAGCAGCTTAGAGGGGACAGGGGTAAAAGGCTACACCTTC
TRBD1	-	TRBV5-1	TRBJ1-1	CASSKTGGDTEAFF	TGCGCCAGCAGCAAGACAGGGGGAGACACTGAAGCTTTCTTT
TRBD2	once	TRBV29-1	TRBJ2-5	CSVEDRASGRWRETQYF	TGCAGCGTTGAAGATAGGGCTAGCGGGAGGTGGCGGGAGACCCAGTACTTC
-	-	TRBV9	TRBJ2-2	CASSVVGRTGELFF	TGTGCCAGCAGCGTAGTAGGGAGGACCGGGGAGCTGTTTTTT
TRBD1	-	TRBV2	TRBJ1-2	CASNRQGIYNYGYTF	TGTGCCAGCAACAGACAGGGTATTTATAACTATGGCTACACCTTC
TRBD1	-	TRBV2	TRBJ2-7	CASMPHRDRGPEQYF	TGTGCCAGCATGCCCCACCGGGACAGGGGGCCCGAGCAGTACTTC
-	once	TRBV4-2	TRBJ1-2	CASSQGEGRFYGYTF	TGTGCCAGCAGCCAAGGGGAAGGGAGGTTCTATGGCTACACCTTC
-	-	TRBV19	TRBJ2-1	CASKVRTLPYNEQFF	TGTGCCAGTAAAGTGAGGACACTTCCCTACAATGAGCAGTTCTTC
TRBD1	-	TRBV27	TRBJ2-3	CASSRTGGIDTQYF	TGTGCCAGCAGCAGGACAGGGGGAATAGATACGCAGTATTTT
TRBD2	-	TRBV4-2	TRBJ2-7	CASGSRAGGPYEQYF	TGTGCCAGCGGATCCCGAGCGGGGGGGCCCTACGAGCAGTACTTC
-	-	TRBV10-2	TRBJ2-7	CASSEPGGGHEQYF	TGCGCCAGCAGTGAGCCTGGAGGCGGCCACGAGCAGTACTTC
-	few	TRBV5-4	TRBJ1-4	CASSPGGLEKLFF	TGTGCCAGCAGCCCCGGGGGGCTCGAAAAACTGTTTTTT
-	-	TRBV19	TRBJ2-5	CASSSTYQETQYF	TGTGCCAGTAGTAGCACATATCAAGAGACCCAGTACTTC
TRBD1	-	TRBV7-9	TRBJ1-4	CASSLGVGTARVSEKLFF	TGTGCCAGCAGCTTAGGCGTGGGGACAGCCCGTGTCAGTGAAAAACTGTTTTTT
-	-	TRBV10-3	TRBJ2-1	CAISGPQDEQFF	TGTGCCATCAGTGGCCCCCAGGATGAGCAGTTCTTC
TRBD1	-	TRBV15	TRBJ1-4	CATSGGRASDRGGEKLFF	TGTGCCACCAGCGGAGGGCGGGCATCGGACAGGGGAGGTGAAAAACTGTTTTTT
-	-	TRBV7-9	TRBJ2-7	CASAGFGSSSYEQYF	TGTGCCAGCGCCGGTTTCGGGAGTAGCTCCTACGAGCAGTACTTC
-	-	TRBV28	TRBJ2-5	CASSLRGETQYF	TGTGCCAGCAGTTTGAGAGGAGAGACCCAGTACTTC
TRBD1	-	TRBV27	TRBJ2-7	CASSLSGQGSYEQYF	TGTGCCAGCAGTTTATCGGGACAGGGTTCGTACGAGCAGTACTTC
TRBD2	-	TRBV5-5	TRBJ2-1	CASSSPSGTNNEQFF	TGTGCCAGCAGCTCCCCTAGCGGGACAAACAATGAGCAGTTCTTC
-	-	TRBV6-5	TRBJ2-3	CASSYSRGLGNTQYF	TGTGCCAGCAGTTACTCGCGCGGGTTGGGTAATACGCAGTATTTT
-	-	TRBV4-2	TRBJ2-1	CASSQAEGLRSYNEQFF	TGTGCCAGCAGCCAAGCAGAGGGCCTCCGCTCCTACAATGAGCAGTTCTTC
TRBD1	-	TRBV15	TRBJ2-5	CATSRGGQGASETQYF	TGTGCCACCAGCAGAGGGGGACAGGGGGCCTCAGAGACCCAGTACTTC
-	-	TRBV19	TRBJ2-7	CASKQGTASAEQYF	TGTGCCAGTAAGCAGGGGACGGCCTCGGCCGAGCAGTACTTC
-	-	TRBV5-8	TRBJ2-1	CASSWVGALGNEQFF	TGTGCCAGCTCGTGGGTGGGGGCCCTCGGAAATGAGCAGTTCTTC
-	-	TRBV5-1	TRBJ1-2	CASSPGGERGYGYTF	TGCGCCAGCAGCCCGGGAGGGGAGCGAGGCTATGGCTACACCTTC
TRBD2	-	TRBV7-2	TRBJ2-1	CASSFSGGAYEQFF	TGTGCCAGCAGCTTCAGCGGGGGGGCATATGAGCAGTTCTTC
-	-	TRBV4-2	TRBJ2-7	CASSQEEFDEQYF	TGTGCCAGCAGCCAAGAGGAGTTTGATGAGCAGTACTTC
-	-	TRBV7-8	TRBJ2-3	CASSSGHGLSTDTQYF	TGTGCCAGCAGCTCCGGACACGGCCTTAGCACAGATACGCAGTATTTT
-	-	TRBV6-1	TRBJ2-1	CASSEKSSNEQFF	TGTGCCAGCAGTGAAAAATCCTCCAATGAGCAGTTCTTC
-	-	TRBV6-5	TRBJ1-5	CASSYSTAEQPQHF	TGTGCCAGCAGTTACTCCACGGCGGAACAGCCCCAGCATTTT
-	once	TRBV4-2	TRBJ1-6	CASSQVLGEPNSPLHF	TGTGCCAGCAGCCAAGTATTAGGGGAACCCAATTCACCCCTCCACTTT
-	-	TRBV9	TRBJ2-2	CASSVLVGGTGELFF	TGTGCCAGCAGCGTTTTGGTAGGAGGCACCGGGGAGCTGTTTTTT
-	-	TRBV18	TRBJ2-7	CASSPRPLQGGVHEQYF	TGTGCCAGCTCACCCCGGCCCCTACAGGGTGGAGTACACGAGCAGTACTTC
TRBD2	-	TRBV27	TRBJ2-7	CASKGSGSSPHEQYF	TGTGCCAGCAAGGGAAGCGGGAGCTCTCCCCACGAGCAGTACTTC
TRBD1	-	TRBV4-1	TRBJ2-4	CASSQGLLTGAAKNIQYF	TGCGCCAGCAGCCAAGGACTATTGACAGGGGCCGCCAAAAACATTCAGTACTTC
-	-	TRBV28	TRBJ1-2	CASMGGGMPIYSYTF	TGTGCCAGCATGGGGGGGGGAATGCCGATCTATAGCTACACCTTC
-	-	TRBV7-3	TRBJ2-5	CASSLPGGTQYF	TGTGCCAGCAGCTTACCCGGAGGGACCCAGTACTTC
-	-	TRBV19	TRBJ2-7	CASSRTVGSYEQYF	TGTGCCAGTAGTCGTACGGTTGGCTCCTACGAGCAGTACTTC
-	-	TRBV6-1	TRBJ2-5	CASSEASRTQYF	TGTGCCAGCAGTGAAGCCTCTCGGACCCAGTACTTC
TRBD2	-	TRBV9	TRBJ2-1	CASSVEFGTSRYNEQFF	TGTGCCAGCAGCGTAGAATTTGGGACTAGCAGATACAATGAGCAGTTCTTC
-	-	TRBV27	TRBJ1-1	CASSSGRGLGNTEAFF	TGTGCCAGCAGTTCGGGTAGGGGGTTGGGTAACACTGAAGCTTTCTTT
-	-	TRBV10-3	TRBJ1-1	CAISPGHGNTEAFF	TGTGCCATCAGTCCGGGTCACGGGAACACTGAAGCTTTCTTT
TRBD2	-	TRBV7-9	TRBJ2-3	CASSLAISGRRQYF	TGTGCCAGCAGCTTAGCGATTAGCGGGCGGCGGCAGTATTTT